The clone carrying this TCR beta chain has a handful of counts. What it recognizes is unknown. The sample belongs to a study of response to subunit inactivated influenza vaccine. Each CDR3 protein is one row after TCRdb ran MiXCR on the RT-PCR reads. This sample has roughly 670,000 distinct CDR3 sequences, with less than 15% found just once. The CDR3 is 14 residues long. CDR1 and CDR2 (germline): SGDLS, YYNGEE. The V end was cut by 0 bases, the J end by 7 bases, with 12 bases between. The study, taken as a whole, reports: The authors put forward the suggestion that each seasonal influenza vaccination may bring in only a limited number of new T cells.

Sequencing was performed on PBMCs from blood, taken 14 to 15 days before vaccination. The gene calls are TRBV9 and TRBJ2-3; D is ambiguous. The TCR sequence derives from a man aged 45 to 65 who received an inactivated influenza vaccine. The CDR3 DNA follows: TGTGCCAGCAGCGTAGAGAATCGCGGAAATACGCAGTATTTT. Translating it yields CASSVENRGNTQYF.